The subject of this entry is one T cell receptor beta chain. The target antigen is unknown. This record belongs to a study of cytomegalovirus exposure and HLA in healthy donors. About the study: Of all 360 or so donors who were genotyped, around 79% belonged to the Caucasian-associated ancestry cluster. Whole-study findings and limits: Analyses of presence/absence relied on an assumption of roughly uniform sequencing depth across donors.

Germline CDR1 and CDR2: MGHDK and SYGVNS. The CDR3 sequence is 16 residues long. After removal of 6 bases from V and 4 bases from J, the junction contained 12 bases not matched to a gene. It was with 60 Vbeta and 13 Jbeta primers that the PCR ran. The data were produced by immunoSEQ multiplex PCR, yet TCRdb's version contains in-frame clones alone and is incomplete. Of approximately 130,000 clones in the sample, roughly 80% were seen once. This sequence originates from a girl aged 2-9 years in good health and CMV-seronegative. Material: PBMCs. V usage is TRBV25-1 and J usage is TRBJ1-2; 9 bases map to TRBD1. The CDR3 loop reads CASSALGTGISYGYTF. In DNA, the CDR3 is TGTGCCAGCAGCGCCCTGGGGACAGGGATTAGCTATGGCTACACCTTC.